Shown below are 5 T cell receptor beta chains from a single sample sequenced in a study of tumor-infiltrating lymphocytes in primary liver carcinoma. From unsorted bulk tissue weighing about 20-32 mg, DNA and RNA were co-extracted. The investigators made TCR beta cDNA from roughly 460 ng total RNA, using a constant-region primer. Libraries covering TCR beta were generated through three nested multiplex PCR rounds (using a slightly modified ARM-PCR). Rounds one and two of PCR, each of 9 to 11 cycles, were primed with TRBV1-TRBV30 forward primers and a C-beta reverse primer. TCRdb re-called the multiplex PCR reads with MiXCR, one entry per CDR3 protein. Among 90,000 to 150,000 distinct CDR3 sequences listed, around 70% were seen once. The sequenced sample was tumor-adjacent normal liver tissue. All receptors come from a woman in her fifties or sixties with primary liver carcinoma and hepatitis B virus infection.

Only a few counts were recorded for this clonotype. With a much larger clone just one base away, this may be a read error. The rearrangement links TRBV10-3 to TRBJ2-5; D is ambiguous. The CDR3 contains 14 residues. The germline V gene encodes CDR1 ENHRY and CDR2 SYGVKD. CDR3: CAVRSGPLGETQYF. Written as DNA, the CDR3 is TGTGCCGTCAGATCAGGACCCCTCGGAGAGACCCAGTACTTC.

In its sample, this clonotype was seen a few times. The chain combines TRBV28 with TRBJ1-3; D gene ambiguous. Germline V gives CDR1 MDHEN, CDR2 SYDVKM. Trimming took off 5 bases at V and 0 bases at J, with 11 bases between the two ends. The CDR3 spans 15 residues. CDR3 in amino acids: CASSPYTSSGNTIYF. CDR3 bases: TGTGCCAGCAGTCCATACACGAGCTCTGGAAACACCATATATTTT.

About this clonotype: Here the CDR3 omits its conserved ending phenylalanine or tryptophan, so a read error is the likely source. The chain carries TRBV4-2 and TRBJ2-1; D perhaps matches TRBD1 (6 bases). CDR3 length equals 14 residues. Looked up from germline, CDR1 is LGHNA and CDR2 is YNFKEQ. The CDR3 DNA is TGTGCCAGCACGGACAGCGCCACCTACAATGAACAGTTCCTC. Translation: CASTDSATYNEQFL.

On this clonotype: A read error may be the cause here, since a much bigger clone is one base away. The rearrangement joins TRBV28 to TRBJ1-3; D is unclear. The germline V gene has CDR1 MDHEN and CDR2 SYDVKM. The CDR3 contains 14 residues. The CDR3 sequence: CASTSVSSGDTIYF. The CDR3 DNA follows: TGTGCCAGCACCTCCGTATCCTCTGGAGACACCATATATTTT.

This clonotype has just one count. At one end, the junction sequence differs from germline, possibly due to a read error. This sequence joins TRBV6-1 and TRBJ2-7; 7 bases map to TRBD1. CDR1 is MNHNS and CDR2 is SASEGT in the germline V gene. The CDR3 runs to 16 residues. The CDR3 DNA reads as TGTGCCAGCAGTGCTACAGGGGCCCGCGGCTCCTACGATCAGTACTTC. It encodes CASSATGARGSYDQYF.